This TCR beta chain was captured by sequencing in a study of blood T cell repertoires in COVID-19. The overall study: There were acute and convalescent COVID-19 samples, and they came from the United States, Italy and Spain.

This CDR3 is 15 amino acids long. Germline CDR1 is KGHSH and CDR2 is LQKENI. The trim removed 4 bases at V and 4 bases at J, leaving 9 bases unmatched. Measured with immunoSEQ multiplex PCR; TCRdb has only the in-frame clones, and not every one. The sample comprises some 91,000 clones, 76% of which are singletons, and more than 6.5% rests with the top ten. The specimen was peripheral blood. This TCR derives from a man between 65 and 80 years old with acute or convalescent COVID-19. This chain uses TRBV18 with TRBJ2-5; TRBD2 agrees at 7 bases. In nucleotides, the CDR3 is TGTGCCAGCTCACTACTAGCGTGGGCGAGAGAGACCCAGTACTTC. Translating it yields CASSLLAWARETQYF.